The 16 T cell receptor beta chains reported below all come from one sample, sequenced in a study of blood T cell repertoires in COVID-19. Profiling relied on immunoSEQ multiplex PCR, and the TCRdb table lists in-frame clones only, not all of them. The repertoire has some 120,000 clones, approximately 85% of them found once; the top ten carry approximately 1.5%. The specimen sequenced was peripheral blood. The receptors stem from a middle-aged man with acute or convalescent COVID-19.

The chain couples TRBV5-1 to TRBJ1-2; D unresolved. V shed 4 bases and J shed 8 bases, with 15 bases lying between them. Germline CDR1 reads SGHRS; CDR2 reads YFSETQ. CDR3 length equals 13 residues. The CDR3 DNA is TGCGCCAGCAGCCCGGACTCTTTTCTAGGCTACACCTTC. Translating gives CASSPDSFLGYTF. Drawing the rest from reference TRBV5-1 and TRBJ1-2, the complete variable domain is KAGVTQTPRYLIKTRGQQVTLSCSPISGHRSVSWYQQTPGQGLQFLFEYFSETQRNKGNFPGRFSGRQFSNSRSEMNVSTLELGDSALYLCASSPDSFLGYTFGSGTRLTVV.

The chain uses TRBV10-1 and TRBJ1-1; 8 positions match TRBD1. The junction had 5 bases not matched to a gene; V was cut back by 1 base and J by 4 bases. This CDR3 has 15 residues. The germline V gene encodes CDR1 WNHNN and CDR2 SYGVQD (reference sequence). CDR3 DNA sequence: TGCGCCAGCAGTGAGTTCGGCAGGGGGCCCACTGAAGCTTTCTTT. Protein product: CASSEFGRGPTEAFF.

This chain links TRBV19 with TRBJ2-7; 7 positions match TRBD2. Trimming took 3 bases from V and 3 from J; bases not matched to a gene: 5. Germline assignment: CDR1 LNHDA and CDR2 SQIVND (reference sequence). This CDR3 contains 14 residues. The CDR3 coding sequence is TGTGCCAGTAGTATCGGCGGGAGAGGCTACGAGCAGTACTTC. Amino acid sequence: CASSIGGRGYEQYF.

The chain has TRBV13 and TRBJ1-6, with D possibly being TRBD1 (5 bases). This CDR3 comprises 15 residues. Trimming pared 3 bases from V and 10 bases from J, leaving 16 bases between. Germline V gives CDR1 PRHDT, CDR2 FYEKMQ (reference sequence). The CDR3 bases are TGTGCCAGCAGCTTTATGGGCAGGGAGGGATCACCCCTCCACTTT. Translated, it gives CASSFMGREGSPLHF.

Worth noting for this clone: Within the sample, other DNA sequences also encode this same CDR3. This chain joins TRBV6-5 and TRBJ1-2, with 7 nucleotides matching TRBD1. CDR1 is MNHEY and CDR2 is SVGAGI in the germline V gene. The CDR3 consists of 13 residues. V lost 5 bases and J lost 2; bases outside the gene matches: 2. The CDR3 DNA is TGTGCCAGCAGTCTAGGGGGCAACTATGGCTACACCTTC. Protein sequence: CASSLGGNYGYTF.

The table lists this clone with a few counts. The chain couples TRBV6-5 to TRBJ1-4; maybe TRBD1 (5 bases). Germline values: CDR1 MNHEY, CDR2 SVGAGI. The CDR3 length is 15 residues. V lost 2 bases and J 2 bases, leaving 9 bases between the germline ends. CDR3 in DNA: TGTGCCAGCAGTTACCAGGAGGGGACTAATGAAAAACTGTTTTTT. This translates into CASSYQEGTNEKLFF.

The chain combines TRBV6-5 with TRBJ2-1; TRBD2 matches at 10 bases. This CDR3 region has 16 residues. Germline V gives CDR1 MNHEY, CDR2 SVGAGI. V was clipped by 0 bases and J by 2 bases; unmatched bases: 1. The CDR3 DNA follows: TGTGCCAGCAGTTACTCTGGGACTAGCGCCTACAATGAGCAGTTCTTC. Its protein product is CASSYSGTSAYNEQFF.

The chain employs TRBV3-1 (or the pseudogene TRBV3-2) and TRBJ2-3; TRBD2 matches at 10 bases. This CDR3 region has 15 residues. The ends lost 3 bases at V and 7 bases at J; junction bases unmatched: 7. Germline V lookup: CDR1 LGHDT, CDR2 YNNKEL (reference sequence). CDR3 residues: CASSHLAGGRNTQYF. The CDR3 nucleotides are TGTGCCAGCAGCCACTTAGCGGGGGGCAGGAATACGCAGTATTTT.

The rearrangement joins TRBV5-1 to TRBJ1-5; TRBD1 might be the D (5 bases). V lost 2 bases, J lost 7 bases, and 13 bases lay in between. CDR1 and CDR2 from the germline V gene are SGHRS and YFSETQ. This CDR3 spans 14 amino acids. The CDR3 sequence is CASSFSGGEQPQHF. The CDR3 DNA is TGCGCCAGCAGCTTTTCTGGGGGGGAACAGCCCCAGCATTTT.

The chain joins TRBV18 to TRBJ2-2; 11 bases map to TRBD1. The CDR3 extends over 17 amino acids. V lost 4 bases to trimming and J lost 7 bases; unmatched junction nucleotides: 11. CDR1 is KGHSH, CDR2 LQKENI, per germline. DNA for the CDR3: TGTGCCAGCTCACAGACCCTGGACAGGGGGCACAGCGGGGAGCTGTTTTTT. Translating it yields CASSQTLDRGHSGELFF.

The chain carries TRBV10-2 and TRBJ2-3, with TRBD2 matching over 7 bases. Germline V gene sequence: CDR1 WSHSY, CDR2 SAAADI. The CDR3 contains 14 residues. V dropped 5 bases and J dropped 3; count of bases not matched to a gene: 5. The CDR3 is CASSRDYLTDTQYF. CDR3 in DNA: TGCGCCAGCAGTCGGGACTATTTGACAGATACGCAGTATTTT.

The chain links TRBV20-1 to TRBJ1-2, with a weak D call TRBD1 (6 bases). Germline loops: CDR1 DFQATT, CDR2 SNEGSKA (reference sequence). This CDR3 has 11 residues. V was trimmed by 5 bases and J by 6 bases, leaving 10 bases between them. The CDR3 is CSAPDSHGYTF. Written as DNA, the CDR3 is TGCAGTGCTCCGGACAGCCATGGCTACACCTTC.

CDR3 residues: CASSPRGINEKLFF. The CDR3 nucleotides are TGTGCCAGCAGCCCGAGGGGGATTAATGAAAAACTGTTTTTT. The V and J genes are TRBV7-8 and TRBJ1-4; D possibly corresponds to TRBD1 (6 bases). The V end lost 5 bases, the J end lost 4 bases, and 11 bases lay between the germline ends. The CDR3 loop spans 14 amino acids. Per germline, CDR1 SGHVS and CDR2 FQNEAQ.

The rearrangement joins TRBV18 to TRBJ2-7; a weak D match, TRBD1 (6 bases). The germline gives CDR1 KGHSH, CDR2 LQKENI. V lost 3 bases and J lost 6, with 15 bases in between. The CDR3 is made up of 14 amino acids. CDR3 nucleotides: TGTGCCAGCTCACCCACCAGTGCGACAGGCGAGCAGTACTTC. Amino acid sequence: CASSPTSATGEQYF.

As DNA, the CDR3 is TGTGCCAGCAGTCCAAGGGGTCAGCCCCAGCATTTT. This encodes CASSPRGQPQHF. This chain connects TRBV6-6 to TRBJ1-5; D possibly corresponds to TRBD1 (5 bases). Between the trimmed V and J ends, which lost 5 bases and 6 bases, there was a span of 8 bases. The CDR3 has 12 residues. CDR1 is MNHNY, CDR2 SVGAGI, per germline (reference sequence).

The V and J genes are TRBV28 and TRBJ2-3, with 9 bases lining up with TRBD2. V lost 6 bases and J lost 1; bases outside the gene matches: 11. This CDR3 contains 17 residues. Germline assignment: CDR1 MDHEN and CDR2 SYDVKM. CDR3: CASSPSRSSGGTDTQYF. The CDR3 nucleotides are TGTGCCAGCAGCCCGTCACGGTCTAGCGGGGGCACAGATACGCAGTATTTT.